Following are 12 T cell receptor beta chains from one sample sequenced in a study of T cells in Graves' hyperthyroidism and ophthalmopathy. RNA transcripts served as the template for amplifying TCR beta CDR3 regions. HTBI primers drove first-round RT-PCR of the TCR CDR3. In TCRdb, the multiplex PCR reads were re-called with MiXCR into one record per CDR3 protein. The sample contains about 360,000 distinct CDR3 sequences, approximately 13% of which appear only once. Sequenced sample: blood. These receptors were collected from a man aged 25 to 40 with Graves' hyperthyroidism that later progressed to Graves' ophthalmopathy.

This clonotype was detected only a few times. V usage is TRBV14 and J usage is TRBJ2-1; D call uncertain. V was cut by 2 bases and J by 6 bases, with 8 bases left in between. Germline CDR1 and CDR2: SGHDN and FVKESK. The CDR3 totals 13 residues. The DNA for the CDR3 is TGTGCCAGCAGCCAACTCCGTCTCAATGAGCAGTTCTTC. Translated: CASSQLRLNEQFF.

This clonotype was observed a few times. The V and J genes are TRBV20-1 and TRBJ2-5; D is unresolved. Germline V lookup: CDR1 DFQATT, CDR2 SNEGSKA (reference sequence). The CDR3 contains 15 residues. The V gene lost 0 bases and the J gene lost 2 bases, with 13 bases spanning the gap. CDR3 bases: TGCAGTGCTAGAGATAAGGTACTACCACAAGAGACCCAGTACTTC. It yields the protein CSARDKVLPQETQYF.

Concerning this clonotype itself: With a much larger clone just one base away, this may be a read error. The genes are TRBV20-1 and TRBJ1-5; D call uncertain. Germline CDR1 and CDR2: DFQATT and SNEGSKA (reference sequence). Trimming shortened V by 1 base and J by 0 bases, and 16 bases separated the two germline ends. This CDR3 region has 17 residues. CDR3 in DNA: TGCAGTGCTAGAGTCCCTCCTGGGAGGGATAGCAATCAGCCCCAGCATTTT. It translates to CSARVPPGRDSNQPQHF.

The chain uses TRBV4-1 and TRBJ1-5; D ambiguous. CDR1 and CDR2 from the germline V gene are MGHRA and YSYEKL. Trimming left V 0 bases short and J 6 bases short, with 6 bases between. The CDR3 has 13 residues. The CDR3 DNA reads as TGCGCCAGCAGCCAAGACGGGGTTCAGCCCCAGCATTTT. Protein sequence: CASSQDGVQPQHF.

This clonotype was recorded many times. The chain is built from TRBV20-1 and TRBJ1-1; the D gene is possibly TRBD1 (6 bases). V was clipped by 0 bases and J by 3 bases, with 11 bases between them. This CDR3 has 14 amino acids. Per the germline V gene, CDR1 is DFQATT and CDR2 is SNEGSKA (reference sequence). The CDR3 protein is CSARDGQGHTEAFF. Here the CDR3 DNA reads TGCAGTGCTAGAGATGGGCAGGGGCACACTGAAGCTTTCTTT.

CDR3 in DNA: TGCGCCAGCAGACCCGGGCCGATTAATGAAAAACTGTTTTTT. Amino acids: CASRPGPINEKLFF. The rearrangement uses TRBV5-1 and TRBJ1-4; no clear D. The V end lost 5 bases, the J end lost 4 bases, and 12 bases lay between the germline ends. Germline lookup yields CDR1 SGHRS and CDR2 YFSETQ. This CDR3 is 14 amino acids long.

This chain uses TRBV29-1 with TRBJ1-4, with 10 bases matching TRBD1. The germline gives CDR1 SQVTM, CDR2 ANQGSEA. The CDR3 runs to 18 residues. Losses at the gene ends were 0 bases for V and 7 bases for J; bases not matched to a gene: 14. As DNA, the CDR3 is TGCAGCGTTGAAGACCTGGAGGTAGAGACAGGGGGCTTTGAAAAACTGTTTTTT. It specifies CSVEDLEVETGGFEKLFF.

V and J are TRBV10-2 and TRBJ1-5; 9 bases fit TRBD1. CDR3 length: 18 amino acids. V lost 4 bases and J lost 2; bases outside the gene matches: 12. Per the germline V gene, CDR1 is WSHSY and CDR2 is SAAADI. CDR3 sequence (DNA): TGCGCCAGCAGTGTAGGACAGGGGTCGTGGGCCGGCAATCAGCCCCAGCATTTT. Amino acids: CASSVGQGSWAGNQPQHF.

The rearrangement links TRBV20-1 to TRBJ1-1, with TRBD1 matching 10 bases. The germline V gene has CDR1 DFQATT and CDR2 SNEGSKA (reference sequence). The CDR3 spans 12 residues. The CDR3 sequence is CRAGTGAPEAFF. The CDR3 nucleotides are TGCAGGGCCGGGACAGGGGCCCCTGAAGCTTTCTTT.

This clonotype was found many times. The J gene is TRBJ1-1, the V gene TRBV6-1; D call uncertain. V lost 3 bases and J 1 base, leaving 6 bases between the germline ends. This CDR3 has 13 amino acids. Germline assignment: CDR1 MNHNS and CDR2 SASEGT. The CDR3 protein is CASSEAENTEAFF. The CDR3 region has the DNA TGTGCCAGCAGTGAGGCAGAGAACACTGAAGCTTTCTTT.

The chain uses TRBV19 and TRBJ2-1; TRBD1 matches at 9 bases. J was trimmed by 0 bases and V by 3 bases; bases with no gene match: 6. Germline values: CDR1 LNHDA, CDR2 SQIVND (reference sequence). The length of the CDR3 is 17 residues. The CDR3 region has the DNA TGTGCCAGTAGTATGGGACAGGGAAAGAGCTCCTACAATGAGCAGTTCTTC. It specifies CASSMGQGKSSYNEQFF.

This clonotype was seen a few times. The V call is TRBV5-8, the J call TRBJ1-5, with D possibly matching TRBD1 (5 bases). The CDR3 sequence is 14 residues long. Between the trimmed V and J ends, which lost 3 bases and 0 bases, there was a span of 7 bases. Germline V gene sequence: CDR1 SGHTS, CDR2 YDEGEE. CDR3 loop: CASSWTHSNQPQHF. The CDR3 DNA follows: TGTGCCAGCAGCTGGACACATAGCAATCAGCCCCAGCATTTT.